This T cell receptor (beta chain) was documented in a study of blood T cell repertoires in COVID-19. Study background: Donors in the United States, Italy and Spain gave samples during acute or convalescent COVID-19. The cDNA or gDNA used as material had been derived from T cells, B-cell-depleted T cells, or PBMCs.

Per the authors' pipeline: Reference gene primer amplification gave nucleated cell count estimates. Data came from immunoSEQ multiplex PCR; TCRdb stores just in-frame clones and leaves some out. Clone size and V and J calls were adopted from that table, with D and trimming inferred from the DNA. The sample lists 150,000 to 200,000 clones; 75% to 90% were seen once. Trimming removed 0 bases at V and 7 bases at J, with 15 bases between. The CDR3 consists of 15 residues. CDR1 and CDR2 (germline): SGDLS, YYNGEE. The clonotype originates from a human donor in a cohort sampled during active COVID-19. The sequenced sample consisted of peripheral blood. J is TRBJ2-3 and V is TRBV9, with D perhaps TRBD2 (5 bases). Here the CDR3 DNA reads TGTGCCAGCAGCGTAGGCAATCTGGAGCGGAATACGCAGTATTTT. Translating it yields CASSVGNLERNTQYF.